The 3 T cell receptor beta chains presented below share a single source sample, sequenced in a study of shared clonotypes between healthy human individuals. Terminally differentiated effector memory CD45RA+ cells were excluded from the naive CD8 cells, which were CD45RO-negative and positively selected for CCR7. Here immunoSEQ multiplex PCR was the method, and the copy in TCRdb shows in-frame clones only, minus some. Of hundreds of thousands of clones listed, roughly 95% are singletons. Sequencing was performed on naive CD8+ T cells sorted from blood. The source of these receptors is a woman aged 25 to 39 in good health.

The genes are TRBV27 and TRBJ2-1; D could derive from TRBD1 or TRBD2 (5 bases each). Germline assignment: CDR1 MNHEY and CDR2 SMNVEV (reference sequence). The V gene lost 4 bases and the J gene lost 8 bases, with 12 bases spanning the gap. The CDR3 covers 13 residues. The CDR3 sequence is CASSSQGEHEQFF. For the CDR3, the DNA is TGTGCCAGCAGTTCCCAAGGGGAGCATGAGCAGTTCTTC.

The chain couples TRBV2 to TRBJ1-4, with D maybe TRBD1 (5 bases). There are 15 residues in the CDR3. Germline CDR1 is SNHLY and CDR2 is FYNNEI. V shed 6 bases and J shed 0 bases, with 11 bases lying between them. The CDR3 loop reads CASRDKTATNEKLFF. The CDR3 nucleotides read TGTGCCAGCAGGGACAAGACTGCAACTAATGAAAAACTGTTTTTT.

This sequence joins TRBV28 and TRBJ2-1; D is uncertain. Germline CDR1 and CDR2: MDHEN and SYDVKM. CDR3 length: 14 residues. Trimming took 8 bases from V and 2 from J, leaving 13 bases between them. The CDR3 nucleotides read TGTGCCAGCCTTGAAGTCCAAGCCTACAATGAGCAGTTCTTC. Encoded protein: CASLEVQAYNEQFF.